This is a list of T cell receptor beta chains from one sample in a study of long-term antiretroviral therapy in people with HIV. TCRdb's copy holds only in-frame clones and misses some; the assay was immunoSEQ multiplex PCR. The repertoire holds 18,000 or so clones, with 90% to 95% as singletons. The sample in question was unsorted PBMCs, obtained 3 years after starting antiretroviral therapy. Every receptor here comes from a man in his fifties or sixties with HIV. Each CDR3 is given with its conserved first and last residue. Each record gives: V gene, clone size, D gene, J gene, CDR3 protein, CDR3 DNA. D genes are given only for firm matches. Clone size is shown for a subset of rows, as once, few, many or a class of expanded clone.

V: TRBV5-4
size: NA
D: TRBD2
J: TRBJ2-1
CDR3: CASSRSLAGGKNEQFF
DNA: TGTGCCAGCAGCAGGTCACTAGCGGGGGGCAAGAATGAGCAGTTCTTC

V: TRBV28
size: NA
D: NA
J: TRBJ2-7
CDR3: CASSSIYEQYF
DNA: TGTGCCAGCAGTTCCATCTACGAGCAGTACTTC

V: TRBV5-6
size: NA
D: TRBD2
J: TRBJ2-3
CDR3: CASSLWWGGVTDTQYF
DNA: TGTGCCAGCAGCTTGTGGTGGGGGGGGGTCACAGATACGCAGTATTTT

V: TRBV5-4
size: few
D: TRBD2
J: TRBJ2-7
CDR3: CASSLGLAGQSSYEQYF
DNA: TGTGCCAGCAGCCTGGGACTAGCGGGGCAGAGCTCCTACGAGCAGTACTTC

V: TRBV29-1
size: NA
D: NA
J: TRBJ1-2
CDR3: CSVVVRGVGYTF
DNA: TGCAGCGTTGTTGTCAGGGGAGTTGGCTACACCTTC

V: TRBV7-4
size: NA
D: NA
J: TRBJ2-2
CDR3: CASSLWLQGGGPSNTGELFF
DNA: TGTGCCAGCAGCTTATGGCTCCAAGGGGGTGGCCCCTCGAACACCGGGGAGCTGTTTTTT

V: TRBV27
size: NA
D: TRBD1
J: TRBJ1-2
CDR3: CASSTRGQGSYGYTF
DNA: TGTGCCAGCAGTACCCGGGGACAGGGTAGCTATGGCTACACCTTC

V: TRBV19
size: NA
D: TRBD1
J: TRBJ2-7
CDR3: CASSISIGTGHSYEQYF
DNA: TGTGCCAGTAGTATATCTATTGGGACAGGACACTCCTACGAGCAGTACTTC

V: TRBV11-2
size: NA
D: TRBD1
J: TRBJ2-7
CDR3: CASSYYRGDEQYF
DNA: TGTGCCAGCAGCTACTACAGGGGAGACGAGCAGTACTTC

V: TRBV7-9
size: NA
D: TRBD1
J: TRBJ2-7
CDR3: CASSPPGTGVHEQYF
DNA: TGTGCCAGCAGCCCCCCCGGGACAGGGGTCCACGAGCAGTACTTC

V: TRBV11-2
size: NA
D: NA
J: TRBJ1-3
CDR3: CASSSDPSGNTIYF
DNA: TGTGCCAGCAGTTCAGATCCATCTGGAAACACCATATATTTT

V: TRBV5-1
size: NA
D: NA
J: TRBJ2-7
CDR3: CASSFYGRAVSYEQYF
DNA: TGCGCCAGCAGCTTTTATGGCAGGGCCGTCTCCTACGAGCAGTACTTC

V: TRBV5-1
size: NA
D: TRBD1
J: TRBJ2-1
CDR3: CASSWTGDSYNEQFF
DNA: TGCGCCAGCAGCTGGACAGGGGACTCCTACAATGAGCAGTTCTTC

V: TRBV18
size: NA
D: NA
J: TRBJ1-2
CDR3: CASSPPAGSYGYTF
DNA: TGTGCCAGCTCACCCCCCGCAGGGAGCTATGGCTACACCTTC

V: TRBV5-5
size: NA
D: NA
J: TRBJ1-1
CDR3: CASSLVGGGLNTEAFF
DNA: TGTGCCAGCAGCTTGGTCGGGGGCGGTTTGAACACTGAAGCTTTCTTT

V: TRBV7-6
size: NA
D: TRBD2
J: TRBJ2-3
CDR3: CASSPSGRGRDTQYF
DNA: TGTGCCAGCAGCCCCTCGGGGCGGGGGAGAGATACGCAGTATTTT

V: TRBV27
size: NA
D: NA
J: TRBJ2-7
CDR3: CASSSRTGSYEQYF
DNA: TGTGCCAGCAGTTCCAGGACCGGCTCCTACGAGCAGTACTTC

V: TRBV7-9
size: NA
D: TRBD1
J: TRBJ2-7
CDR3: CASSLEDRGRVEQYF
DNA: TGTGCCAGCAGCTTAGAAGACAGGGGGCGGGTCGAGCAGTACTTC

V: TRBV10-1
size: NA
D: NA
J: TRBJ2-7
CDR3: CASSEGPGATGYEQYF
DNA: TGCGCCAGCAGTGAGGGCCCCGGGGCTACGGGATACGAGCAGTACTTC

V: TRBV19
size: once
D: NA
J: TRBJ2-7
CDR3: CASSIAGRDYEQYF
DNA: TGTGCCAGTAGTATAGCAGGCAGAGATTACGAGCAGTACTTC

V: TRBV6-5
size: NA
D: NA
J: TRBJ1-5
CDR3: CASSYDSSNQPQHF
DNA: TGTGCCAGCAGTTATGACAGCTCCAATCAGCCCCAGCATTTT

V: TRBV6-1
size: NA
D: TRBD1
J: TRBJ2-7
CDR3: CASMGQPRVYEQYF
DNA: TGTGCCAGCATGGGACAGCCGAGGGTCTACGAGCAGTACTTC

V: TRBV11-2
size: NA
D: TRBD2
J: TRBJ2-6
CDR3: CASSLTSGGSGANVLTF
DNA: TGTGCCAGCAGCTTAACTAGCGGGGGGTCTGGGGCCAACGTCCTGACTTTC

V: TRBV7-6
size: NA
D: NA
J: TRBJ2-5
CDR3: CASGWGETQYF
DNA: TGTGCCAGCGGTTGGGGAGAGACCCAGTACTTC

V: TRBV9
size: NA
D: NA
J: TRBJ1-1
CDR3: CASSPTGIVGTEAFF
DNA: TGTGCCAGCAGCCCTACAGGGATAGTTGGCACTGAAGCTTTCTTT

V: TRBV7-9
size: NA
D: NA
J: TRBJ2-7
CDR3: CASSNSTRGGYEQYF
DNA: TGTGCCAGCAGCAACTCGACCAGGGGGGGCTACGAGCAGTACTTC

V: TRBV4-3
size: NA
D: NA
J: TRBJ2-7
CDR3: CASSQVATGRGDEQYF
DNA: TGCGCCAGCAGCCAAGTGGCGACAGGCCGGGGCGACGAGCAGTACTTC

V: TRBV7-2
size: NA
D: NA
J: TRBJ1-1
CDR3: CASSLVGQLGGFGVTEAFF
DNA: TGTGCCAGCAGCTTAGTCGGTCAGCTTGGAGGGTTTGGAGTCACTGAAGCTTTCTTT

V: TRBV5-4
size: NA
D: NA
J: TRBJ1-6
CDR3: CASSGTGLGSPLHF
DNA: TGTGCCAGCAGCGGTACTGGTTTGGGGTCACCCCTCCACTTT

V: TRBV7-8
size: NA
D: NA
J: TRBJ2-3
CDR3: CASSPNLRTDTQYF
DNA: TGTGCCAGCAGCCCTAACCTACGTACAGATACGCAGTATTTT

V: TRBV5-1
size: NA
D: NA
J: TRBJ2-2
CDR3: CASSLGDRTTGELFF
DNA: TGCGCCAGCAGCTTGGGAGACAGAACCACCGGGGAGCTGTTTTTT